The following is a TCR beta chain sequence with its context. The antigen is undetermined. The data belong to a study of T cells in localized non-small cell lung cancer. Study outcomes and limitations: Sequence data derive from only one tumor region, so heterogeneity remains possible.

Here immunoSEQ multiplex PCR was the method, and the copy in TCRdb shows in-frame clones only, minus some. There are 1,500 to 2,000 clones in the sample; under 45% occur only once, and 7.5% to 10% lies in the top ten. CDR1 and CDR2 from the germline V gene are WSHSY and SAAADI. The CDR3 spans 15 residues. Trimming at V came to 5 bases and at J to 8 bases, leaving 7 bases not matched to a gene. Two independent pathologists confirmed no atypia in lung taken at least 2 cm from tumor. The sequence came from a female donor over 55 with stage II squamous cell lung carcinoma. The rearrangement links TRBV10-2 to TRBJ2-1, with 12 bases aligning to TRBD2. Sequenced here: normal lung tissue next to the tumor, sampled before any cancer treatment. The CDR3 region has the DNA TGCGCCAGCAGTTCGACTAGCGGGAGTTGGTATGAGCAGTTCTTC. This translates into CASSSTSGSWYEQFF.